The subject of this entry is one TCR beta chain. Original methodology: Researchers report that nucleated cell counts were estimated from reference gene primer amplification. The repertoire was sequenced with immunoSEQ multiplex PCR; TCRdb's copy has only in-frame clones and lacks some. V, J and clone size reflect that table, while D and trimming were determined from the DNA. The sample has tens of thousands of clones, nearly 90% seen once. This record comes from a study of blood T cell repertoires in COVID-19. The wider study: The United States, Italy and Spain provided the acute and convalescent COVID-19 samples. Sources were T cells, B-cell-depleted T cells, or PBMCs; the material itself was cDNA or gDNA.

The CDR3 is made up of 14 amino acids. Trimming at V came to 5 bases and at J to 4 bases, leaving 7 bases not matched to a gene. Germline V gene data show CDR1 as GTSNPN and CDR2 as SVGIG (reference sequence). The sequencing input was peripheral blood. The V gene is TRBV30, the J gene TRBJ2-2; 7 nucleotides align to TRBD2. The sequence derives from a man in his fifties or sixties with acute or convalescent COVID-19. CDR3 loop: CAWVRGEGTGELFF. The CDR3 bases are TGTGCCTGGGTCAGAGGGGAGGGCACCGGGGAGCTGTTTTTT.